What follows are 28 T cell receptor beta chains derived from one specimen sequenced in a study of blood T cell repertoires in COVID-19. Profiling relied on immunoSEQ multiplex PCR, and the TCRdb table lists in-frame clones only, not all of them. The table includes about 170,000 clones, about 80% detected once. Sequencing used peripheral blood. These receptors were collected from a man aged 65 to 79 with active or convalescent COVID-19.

The CDR3 spells CASSPQVAGVDEQFF. In DNA form, the CDR3 reads TGCGCCAGCAGCCCCCAGGTAGCGGGGGTCGATGAGCAGTTCTTC. The V call is TRBV5-1, the J call TRBJ2-1, with 9 bases that match TRBD2. The V segment lost 4 bases and the J segment 8 bases; nucleotides outside the gene matches: 10. Germline V lookup: CDR1 SGHRS, CDR2 YFSETQ. This CDR3 contains 15 residues.

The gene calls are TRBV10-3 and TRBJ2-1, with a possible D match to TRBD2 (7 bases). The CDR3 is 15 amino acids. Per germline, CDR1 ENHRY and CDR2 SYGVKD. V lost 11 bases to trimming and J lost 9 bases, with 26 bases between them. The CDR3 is CAAIRSGGGPPEQFF. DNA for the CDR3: TGTGCCGCCATCAGATCTGGGGGGGGGCCCCCTGAGCAGTTCTTC.

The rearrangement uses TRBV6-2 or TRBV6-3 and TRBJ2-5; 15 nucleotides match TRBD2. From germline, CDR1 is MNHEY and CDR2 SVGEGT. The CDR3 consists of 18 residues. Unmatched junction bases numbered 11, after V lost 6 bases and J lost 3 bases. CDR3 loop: CASSPPPGLAGGEETQYF. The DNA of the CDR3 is TGTGCCAGCAGCCCCCCCCCGGGACTAGCGGGGGGCGAAGAGACCCAGTACTTC.

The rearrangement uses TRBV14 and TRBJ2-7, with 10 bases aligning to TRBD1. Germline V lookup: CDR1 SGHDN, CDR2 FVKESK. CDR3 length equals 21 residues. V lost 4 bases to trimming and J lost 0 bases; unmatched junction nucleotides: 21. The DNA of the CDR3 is TGTGCCAGCAGCCTCCGTAGCGCTTGGACAGGGGGTCCCAGGAGCTCCTACGAGCAGTACTTC. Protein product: CASSLRSAWTGGPRSSYEQYF.

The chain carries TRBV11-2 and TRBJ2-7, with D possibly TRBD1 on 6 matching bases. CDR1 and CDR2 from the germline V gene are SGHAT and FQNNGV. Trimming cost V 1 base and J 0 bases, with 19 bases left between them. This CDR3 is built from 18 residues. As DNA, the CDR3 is TGTGCCAGCAGCTTAGTAGGTTTGGTGGGGGCCAGCTCCTACGAGCAGTACTTC. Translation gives CASSLVGLVGASSYEQYF.

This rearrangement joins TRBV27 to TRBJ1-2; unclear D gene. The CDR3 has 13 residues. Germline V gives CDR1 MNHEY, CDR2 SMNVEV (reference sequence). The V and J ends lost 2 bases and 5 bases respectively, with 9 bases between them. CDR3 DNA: TGTGCCAGCAGTTTAAAGGGAGTGTATGGCTACACCTTC. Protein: CASSLKGVYGYTF.

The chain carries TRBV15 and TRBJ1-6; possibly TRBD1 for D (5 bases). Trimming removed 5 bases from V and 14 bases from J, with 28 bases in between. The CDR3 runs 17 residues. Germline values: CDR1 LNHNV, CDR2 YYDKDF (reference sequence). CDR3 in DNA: TGTGCCACCAGCCGCATAGGGGAGGCGGGATTGTCTGTCACCCTCCACTTT. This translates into CATSRIGEAGLSVTLHF.

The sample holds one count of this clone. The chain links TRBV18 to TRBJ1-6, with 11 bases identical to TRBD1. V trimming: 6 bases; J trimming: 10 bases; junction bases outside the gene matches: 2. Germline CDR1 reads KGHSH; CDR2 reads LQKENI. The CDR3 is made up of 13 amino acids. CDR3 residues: CASSGQGGSPLHF. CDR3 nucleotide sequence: TGTGCCAGCTCGGGACAGGGGGGATCACCCCTCCACTTT.

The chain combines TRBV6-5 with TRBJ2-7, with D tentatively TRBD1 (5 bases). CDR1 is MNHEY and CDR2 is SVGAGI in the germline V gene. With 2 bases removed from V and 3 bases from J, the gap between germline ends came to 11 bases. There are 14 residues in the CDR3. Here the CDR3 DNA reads TGTGCCAGCAGTTACGTCTTAGGGGACTACGAGCAGTACTTC. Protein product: CASSYVLGDYEQYF.

CDR3 in amino acids: CAISETRTGANTEAFF. CDR3 nucleotides: TGTGCCATCAGTGAGACCAGGACAGGGGCGAACACTGAAGCTTTCTTT. The rearrangement uses TRBV10-3 and TRBJ1-1; TRBD1 matches 9 bases. V lost 2 bases and J lost 1; bases outside the gene matches: 5. The germline CDR1 and CDR2 sequences are ENHRY and SYGVKD. The CDR3 consists of 16 residues.

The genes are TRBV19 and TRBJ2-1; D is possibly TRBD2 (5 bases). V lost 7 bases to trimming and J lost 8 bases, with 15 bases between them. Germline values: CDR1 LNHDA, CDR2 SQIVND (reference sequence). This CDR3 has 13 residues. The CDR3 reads CASTSPWGDEQFF. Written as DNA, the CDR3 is TGTGCCAGTACCTCGCCCTGGGGAGATGAGCAGTTCTTC.

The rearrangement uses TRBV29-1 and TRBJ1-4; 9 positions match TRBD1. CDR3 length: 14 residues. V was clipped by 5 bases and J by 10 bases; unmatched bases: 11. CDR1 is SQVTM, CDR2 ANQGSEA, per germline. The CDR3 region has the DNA TGCAGCGTTCTCGGGACAGGGCACGAGGGAAAACTGTTTTTT. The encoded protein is CSVLGTGHEGKLFF.

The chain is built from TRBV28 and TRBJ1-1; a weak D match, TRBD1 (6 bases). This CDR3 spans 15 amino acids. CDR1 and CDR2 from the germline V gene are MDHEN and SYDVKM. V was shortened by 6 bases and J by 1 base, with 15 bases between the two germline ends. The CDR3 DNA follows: TGTGCCAGCAGGGGTGGGGGCGTGAGGAACACTGAAGCTTTCTTT. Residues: CASRGGGVRNTEAFF.

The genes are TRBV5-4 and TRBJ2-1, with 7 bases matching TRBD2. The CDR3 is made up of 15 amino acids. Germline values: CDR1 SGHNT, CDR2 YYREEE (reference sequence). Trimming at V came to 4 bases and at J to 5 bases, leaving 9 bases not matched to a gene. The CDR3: CASSKTSTNHNEQFF. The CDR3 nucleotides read TGTGCCAGCAGCAAGACTAGCACGAACCACAATGAGCAGTTCTTC. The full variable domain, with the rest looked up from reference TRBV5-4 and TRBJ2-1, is ETGVTQSPTHLIKTRGQQVTLRCSSQSGHNTVSWYQQALGQGPQFIFQYYREEENGRGNFPPRFSGLQFPNYSSELNVNALELDDSALYLCASSKTSTNHNEQFFGPGTRLTVL.

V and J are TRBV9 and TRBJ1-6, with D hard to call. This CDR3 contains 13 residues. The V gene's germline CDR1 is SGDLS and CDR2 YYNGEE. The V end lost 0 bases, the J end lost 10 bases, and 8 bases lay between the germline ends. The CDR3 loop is CASSVVEDSPLHF. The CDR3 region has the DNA TGTGCCAGCAGCGTAGTGGAGGACTCACCCCTCCACTTT.

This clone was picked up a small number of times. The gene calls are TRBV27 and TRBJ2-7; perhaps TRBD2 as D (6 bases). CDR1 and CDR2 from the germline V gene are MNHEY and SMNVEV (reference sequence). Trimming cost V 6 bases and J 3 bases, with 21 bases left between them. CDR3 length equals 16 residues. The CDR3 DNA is TGTGCCAGCAGCACCCGAGGCGGGGCTAGCGACTACGAGCAGTACTTC. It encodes CASSTRGGASDYEQYF.

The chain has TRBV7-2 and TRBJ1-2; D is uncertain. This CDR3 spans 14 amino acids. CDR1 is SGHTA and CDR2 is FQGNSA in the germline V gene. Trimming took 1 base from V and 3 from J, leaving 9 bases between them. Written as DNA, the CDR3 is TGTGCCAGCAGCTTAGATTTAGGAGACTATGGCTACACCTTC. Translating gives CASSLDLGDYGYTF.

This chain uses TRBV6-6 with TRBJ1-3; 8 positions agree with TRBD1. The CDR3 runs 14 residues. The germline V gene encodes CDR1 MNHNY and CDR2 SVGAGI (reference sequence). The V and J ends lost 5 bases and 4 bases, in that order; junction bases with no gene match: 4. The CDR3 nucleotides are TGTGCCAGCAGTCGGCAGGGGGCGGGAAACACCATATATTTT. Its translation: CASSRQGAGNTIYF.

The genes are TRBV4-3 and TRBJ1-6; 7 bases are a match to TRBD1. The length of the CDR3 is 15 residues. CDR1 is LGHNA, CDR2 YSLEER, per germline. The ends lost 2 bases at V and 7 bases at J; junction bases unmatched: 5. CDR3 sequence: CASSQLGGRNSPLHF. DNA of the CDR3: TGCGCCAGCAGCCAACTAGGGGGCAGGAATTCACCCCTCCACTTT.

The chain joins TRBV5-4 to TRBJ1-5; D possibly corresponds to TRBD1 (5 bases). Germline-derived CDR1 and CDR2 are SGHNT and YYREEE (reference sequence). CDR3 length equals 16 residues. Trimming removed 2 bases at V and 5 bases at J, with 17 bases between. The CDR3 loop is CASSFGGSRFDQPQHF. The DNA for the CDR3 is TGTGCCAGCAGCTTCGGGGGGAGCCGTTTCGATCAGCCCCAGCATTTT.

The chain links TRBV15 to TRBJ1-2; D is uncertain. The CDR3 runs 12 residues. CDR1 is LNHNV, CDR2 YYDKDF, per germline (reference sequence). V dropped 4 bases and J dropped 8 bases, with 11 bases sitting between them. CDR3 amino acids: CATSISGSGYTF. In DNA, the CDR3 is TGTGCCACCAGCATCAGTGGGAGCGGCTACACCTTC. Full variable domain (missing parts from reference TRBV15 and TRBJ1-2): DAMVIQNPRYQVTQFGKPVTLSCSQTLNHNVMYWYQQKSSQAPKLLFHYYDKDFNNEADTPDNFQSRRPNTSFCFLDIRSPGLGDTAMYLCATSISGSGYTFGSGTRLTVV.

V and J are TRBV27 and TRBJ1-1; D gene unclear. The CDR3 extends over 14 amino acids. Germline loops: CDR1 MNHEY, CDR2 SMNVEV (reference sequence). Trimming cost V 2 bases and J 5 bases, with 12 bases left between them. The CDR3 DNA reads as TGTGCCAGCAGTTTAGGGAGACCTGGAACTGAAGCTTTCTTT. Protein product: CASSLGRPGTEAFF.

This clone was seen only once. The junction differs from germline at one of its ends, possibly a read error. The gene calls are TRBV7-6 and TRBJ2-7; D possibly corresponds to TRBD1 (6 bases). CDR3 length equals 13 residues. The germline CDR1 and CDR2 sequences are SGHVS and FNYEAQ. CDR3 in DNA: TGTGCCAGCAGCTTCGGACAGACCTACGGGCAGTACTTC. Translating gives CASSFGQTYGQYF.

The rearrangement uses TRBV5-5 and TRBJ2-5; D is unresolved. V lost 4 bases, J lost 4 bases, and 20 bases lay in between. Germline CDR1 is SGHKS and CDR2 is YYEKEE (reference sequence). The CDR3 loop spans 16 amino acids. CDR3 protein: CASSPIPRLERETQYF. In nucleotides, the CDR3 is TGTGCCAGCAGCCCAATCCCCCGACTCGAAAGAGAGACCCAGTACTTC.

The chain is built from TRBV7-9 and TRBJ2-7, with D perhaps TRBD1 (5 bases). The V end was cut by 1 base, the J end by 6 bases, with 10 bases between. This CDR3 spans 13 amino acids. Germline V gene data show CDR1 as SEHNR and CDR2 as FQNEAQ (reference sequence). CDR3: CASSLVQGGEQYF. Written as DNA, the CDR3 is TGTGCCAGCAGCTTAGTTCAGGGTGGCGAGCAGTACTTC.

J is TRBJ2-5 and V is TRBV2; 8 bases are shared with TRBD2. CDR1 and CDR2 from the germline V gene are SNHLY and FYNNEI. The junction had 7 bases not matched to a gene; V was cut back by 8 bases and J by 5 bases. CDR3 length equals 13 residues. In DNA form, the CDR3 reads TGTGCCAGCGGCGGGGGGAGGAGGGAGACCCAGTACTTC. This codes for CASGGGRRETQYF.

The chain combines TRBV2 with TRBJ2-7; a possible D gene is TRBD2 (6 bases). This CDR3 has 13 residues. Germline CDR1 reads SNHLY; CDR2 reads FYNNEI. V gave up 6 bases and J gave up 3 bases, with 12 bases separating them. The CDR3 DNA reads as TGTGCCAGCAGGCCGGGACTCTTCTACGAGCAGTACTTC. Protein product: CASRPGLFYEQYF.

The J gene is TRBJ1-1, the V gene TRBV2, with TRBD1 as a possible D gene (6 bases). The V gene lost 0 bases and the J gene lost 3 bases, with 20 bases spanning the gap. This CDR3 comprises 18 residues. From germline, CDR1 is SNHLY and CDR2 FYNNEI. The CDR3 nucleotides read TGTGCCAGCAGTGAAGCGCGGGGGACACTCCGCCACGACACTGAAGCTTTCTTT. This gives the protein CASSEARGTLRHDTEAFF.